The 29 T cell receptor beta chains reported below all come from one sample, sequenced in a study of T cells in Graves' hyperthyroidism and ophthalmopathy. Amplified TCR beta CDR3 regions derived from RNA transcripts. Initially, a first-round RT-PCR of the TCR CDR3 employed the HTBI primer set. From the multiplex PCR reads, TCRdb called clonotypes with MiXCR, one entry per CDR3 protein. The sample holds about 360,000 distinct CDR3 sequences, 13% seen once. Source material: blood. The source of these receptors is a woman aged 18-35 years with Graves' hyperthyroidism.

V is TRBV5-4 and J is TRBJ2-7; TRBD2 aligns across 7 bases. Unmatched junction bases numbered 6, after V lost 4 bases and J lost 5 bases. CDR3 length: 13 amino acids. The germline V gene encodes CDR1 SGHNT and CDR2 YYREEE (reference sequence). The CDR3 nucleotides are TGTGCCAGCAGCGGCGGGAGTCGGGACGAGCAGTACTTC. Its translation: CASSGGSRDEQYF.

The sample holds many counts of this clonotype. The J gene is TRBJ1-1, the V gene TRBV20-1; D gene uncertain. The CDR3 loop spans 14 amino acids. The germline gives CDR1 DFQATT, CDR2 SNEGSKA (reference sequence). V was pared by 3 bases and J by 0 bases, with 11 bases between. This chain's CDR3 is CSASPIGLNTEAFF. The CDR3 DNA follows: TGCAGTGCTAGCCCCATCGGGTTGAACACTGAAGCTTTCTTT.

In its sample, this clonotype was seen many times. This chain uses TRBV20-1 with TRBJ2-1, with TRBD1 matching over 7 bases. The CDR3 runs to 14 residues. Germline-derived CDR1 and CDR2 are DFQATT and SNEGSKA (reference sequence). V lost 7 bases and J lost 0; bases outside the gene matches: 6. The CDR3 region is CSEVGQSSYNEQFF. The DNA of the CDR3 is TGCAGTGAGGTGGGACAGAGCTCCTACAATGAGCAGTTCTTC.

The chain links TRBV15 to TRBJ2-7; a weak D match, TRBD2 (7 bases). CDR3 length: 16 amino acids. CDR1 LNHNV and CDR2 YYDKDF come from the germline V gene (reference sequence). V was clipped by 2 bases and J by 5 bases, with 19 bases between them. CDR3 residues: CATSRTRAAGAHEQYF. The CDR3 DNA sequence: TGTGCCACCAGCAGAACCCGGGCCGCGGGGGCCCACGAGCAGTACTTC.

This clonotype has at least ten counts. This chain links TRBV28 with TRBJ2-1; D is possibly TRBD1 (6 bases). CDR1 and CDR2 (germline): MDHEN, SYDVKM. V dropped 6 bases and J dropped 1 base, with 13 bases sitting between them. This CDR3 contains 15 residues. The chain's CDR3 is CASSSGQISYNEQFF. The CDR3, as DNA: TGTGCCAGCAGCTCGGGACAAATATCCTACAATGAGCAGTTCTTC.

The sample holds many counts of this clonotype. The chain employs TRBV28 and TRBJ2-7; the match to TRBD2 covers 8 bases. Losses at the gene ends were 10 bases for V and 4 bases for J; bases not matched to a gene: 12. This CDR3 has 14 amino acids. Germline assignment: CDR1 MDHEN and CDR2 SYDVKM. CDR3 nucleotides: TGTGCCACCTTTGACGGGGGGGCAGTGTACGAGCAGTACTTC. Translated: CATFDGGAVYEQYF.

This clonotype was picked up many times. V gene TRBV6-1 combines with J gene TRBJ1-5; D is ambiguous. V dropped 5 bases and J dropped 2 bases, with 10 bases sitting between them. Germline V gives CDR1 MNHNS, CDR2 SASEGT. The CDR3 sequence is 14 residues long. In DNA form, the CDR3 reads TGTGCCAGCAGTCCCGGACCTGGCAATCAGCCCCAGCATTTT. This encodes CASSPGPGNQPQHF.

This clonotype was recorded at least ten times. V and J are TRBV7-2 and TRBJ2-3, with D uncertain. Germline V gives CDR1 SGHTA, CDR2 FQGNSA. The CDR3 consists of 13 residues. Trimming took off 2 bases at V and 14 bases at J, with 17 bases between the two ends. CDR3 loop: CASSLPPIPFWYF. The DNA of the CDR3 is TGTGCCAGCAGCTTACCTCCAATCCCGTTTTGGTATTTT.

This clonotype was counted ten times or more. The chain carries TRBV3-1 and TRBJ1-2; a weak D match, TRBD1 (5 bases). Germline CDR1 LGHDT, CDR2 YNNKEL (reference sequence). Trimming shortened V by 3 bases and J by 8 bases, and 19 bases separated the two germline ends. CDR3 length: 15 amino acids. As DNA, the CDR3 is TGTGCCAGCAGCCAGGAGTCAATCAGGGTTGGAGGCTACACCTTC. Its protein product is CASSQESIRVGGYTF.

This clonotype showed up many times. V gene TRBV7-8 combines with J gene TRBJ1-1; no reliable D call. The CDR3 totals 14 residues. The V and J ends lost 1 base and 5 bases respectively, with 11 bases between them. Per germline, CDR1 SGHVS and CDR2 FQNEAQ. As DNA, the CDR3 is TGTGCCAGCAGCTTAGGTTCAGAGGGAACTGAAGCTTTCTTT. It translates to CASSLGSEGTEAFF.

The chain couples TRBV6-6 to TRBJ2-1, with D possibly matching TRBD2 (5 bases). Trimming left V 6 bases short and J 7 bases short, with 16 bases between. The CDR3 contains 14 residues. Germline V gives CDR1 MNHNY, CDR2 SVGAGI (reference sequence). CDR3 protein: CASSPPEGRNEQFF. The CDR3 DNA reads as TGTGCCAGCAGCCCCCCAGAGGGAAGGAATGAGCAGTTCTTC.

A note on this clonotype: Being one base from a much bigger clone, this may be a read error. This CDR3 fails to terminate in the conserved phenylalanine or tryptophan, so it likely reflects a read error. This rearrangement joins TRBV6-2 or TRBV6-3 to TRBJ2-1; possible D gene TRBD2, 5 bases. The CDR3 totals 12 residues. The germline CDR1 and CDR2 sequences are MNHEY and SVGEGT. V shed 6 bases and J shed 7 bases, with 10 bases lying between them. The CDR3 bases are TGTGCCAGCAGGAGCACGGGGAATGAGCAGTTCTCC. Translation gives CASRSTGNEQFS.

This clonotype has ten or more counts. The J gene is TRBJ1-4, the V gene TRBV3-1, with D hard to call. This CDR3 spans 15 amino acids. Trimming shortened V by 1 base and J by 5 bases, and 11 bases separated the two germline ends. Germline CDR1 is LGHDT and CDR2 is YNNKEL (reference sequence). In nucleotides, the CDR3 is TGTGCCAGCAGCCAAGTAGTAAGAGGGAATGAAAAACTGTTTTTT. It encodes CASSQVVRGNEKLFF.

This clonotype was counted at least ten times. CDR3 sequence reads: CASSQLRQILNQPQHF. CDR3 DNA: TGTGCCAGCAGCCAATTACGACAGATATTAAATCAGCCCCAGCATTTT. The V call is TRBV28, the J call TRBJ1-5; weak D call: TRBD1 (5 bases). CDR1 is MDHEN, CDR2 SYDVKM, per germline. The CDR3 runs 16 residues. The V end was cut by 6 bases, the J end by 4 bases, with 19 bases between.

This clonotype appeared many times. This chain links TRBV11-3 with TRBJ2-5; 7 nucleotides agree with TRBD1. V shed 5 bases and J 5 bases; nucleotides not matched to a gene: 5. CDR3 length: 13 amino acids. Germline V lookup: CDR1 SGHNT, CDR2 YENEEA. CDR3 coding DNA: TGTGCCAGCAGCGAACAGGGGAGTGAGACCCAGTACTTC. Its translation: CASSEQGSETQYF. Full variable domain (outside the CDR3, taken from reference TRBV11-3 and TRBJ2-5): EAGVVQSPRYKIIEKKQPVAFWCNPISGHNTLYWYLQNLGQGPELLIRYENEEAVDDSQLPKDRFSAERLKGVDSTLKIQPAELGDSAVYLCASSEQGSETQYFGPGTRLLVL.

The rearrangement links TRBV28 to TRBJ1-6; TRBD1 agrees at 7 bases. This CDR3 is built from 16 residues. The ends lost 5 bases at V and 10 bases at J; junction bases unmatched: 14. CDR1 is MDHEN and CDR2 is SYDVKM in the germline V gene. Written as DNA, the CDR3 is TGTGCCAGCAGTGGACAGGTTGCGAGTGAAGTGTCACCCCTCCACTTT. Residues: CASSGQVASEVSPLHF.

This clonotype was seen at least ten times. The chain has TRBV28 and TRBJ2-4; D may match TRBD1 or TRBD2 (5 bases each). The V end was cut by 10 bases, the J end by 1 base, with 17 bases between. Germline CDR1 is MDHEN and CDR2 is SYDVKM. The length of the CDR3 is 15 residues. The CDR3 nucleotides read TGTGCCACCTCTGGGGCGGGTGAGGCCAAAAACATTCAGTACTTC. Its protein product is CATSGAGEAKNIQYF. Full variable domain (remainder filled in from reference TRBV28 and TRBJ2-4): DVKVTQSSRYLVKRTGEKVFLECVQDMDHENMFWYRQDPGLGLRLIYFSYDVKMKEKGDIPEGYSVSREKKERFSLILESASTNQTSMYLCATSGAGEAKNIQYFGAGTRLSVL.

This clonotype was seen a few times. One junction end does not reproduce the germline sequence, and a read error may be involved. V is TRBV25-1 and J is TRBJ2-1; the D is unclear. The V gene's germline CDR1 is MGHDK and CDR2 SYGVNS. CDR3 size: 13 residues. The CDR3 region has the DNA TGTGCCGCCCGTCAGAGCTCCTACAATGAGCAGTCCTTC. Its translation is CAARQSSYNEQSF.

This clonotype was counted at least ten times. The V and J genes are TRBV2 and TRBJ1-4, with 7 nucleotides matching TRBD1. The CDR3 extends over 16 amino acids. Per the germline V gene, CDR1 is SNHLY and CDR2 is FYNNEI. The junction had 12 bases not matched to a gene; V was cut back by 7 bases and J by 4 bases. In DNA form, the CDR3 reads TGTGCCAGCAATCCCATCAGACAGGGCAATAATGAAAAACTGTTTTTT. Translation gives CASNPIRQGNNEKLFF.

The chain links TRBV11-2 to TRBJ2-3; 10 bases fit TRBD2. V shed 0 bases and J 4 bases; nucleotides not matched to a gene: 7. The CDR3 has 17 amino acids. Looked up from germline, CDR1 is SGHAT and CDR2 is FQNNGV. This CDR3 reads CASSLDQAGGVADTQYF. CDR3 nucleotide sequence: TGTGCCAGCAGCTTAGATCAAGCGGGAGGGGTCGCAGATACGCAGTATTTT.

Points on this clonotype: A much more abundant neighbour one base away suggests this may be a read error. The chain carries TRBV7-9 and TRBJ2-1, with TRBD1 matching 10 bases. The germline V gene encodes CDR1 SEHNR and CDR2 FQNEAQ (reference sequence). The CDR3 length is 15 residues. The ends lost 6 bases at V and 3 bases at J; junction bases unmatched: 5. The CDR3 DNA reads as TGTGCCAGCAGTCCTCGGGACAGGGGCTACAATGAGCAGTTCTTC. Translation: CASSPRDRGYNEQFF.

This clonotype has a count of ten or more. The chain links TRBV5-4 to TRBJ2-1; possibly TRBD1 for D (5 bases). Germline V lookup: CDR1 SGHNT, CDR2 YYREEE (reference sequence). V lost 4 bases, J lost 5 bases, and 16 bases lay in between. The CDR3 is made up of 15 amino acids. This chain's CDR3 is CASSLQGRGDNEQFF. The CDR3 DNA follows: TGTGCCAGCAGCCTGCAGGGAAGGGGTGACAATGAGCAGTTCTTC.

This clonotype has at least ten counts. The chain has TRBV5-5 and TRBJ1-5; no firm D call. Germline lookup yields CDR1 SGHKS and CDR2 YYEKEE (reference sequence). The CDR3 is 13 amino acids. The ends were cut back, 7 bases at V and 3 bases at J, with 11 bases in the middle. Written as DNA, the CDR3 is TGTGCCAGCCAATCGGAGCTCAATCAGCCCCAGCATTTT. Amino acids: CASQSELNQPQHF.

This clonotype has a handful of counts. The genes are TRBV5-1 and TRBJ2-7, with 9 nucleotides matching TRBD2. The CDR3 length is 15 residues. Germline CDR1 SGHRS, CDR2 YFSETQ. V shed 4 bases and J 2 bases; nucleotides not matched to a gene: 7. The CDR3 DNA sequence: TGCGCCAGCAGCCCGGGGACTAGCCCTCCCTACGAGCAGTACTTC. Protein: CASSPGTSPPYEQYF.

This clonotype was detected only a few times. The CDR3, as DNA: TGTGCCAGCAGCCAAGATCTAGAGAATGAGCAGTTCTTC. It codes for CASSQDLENEQFF. The rearrangement links TRBV14 to TRBJ2-1, with D unclear. Germline CDR1 reads SGHDN; CDR2 reads FVKESK. This CDR3 has 13 residues. The V end was cut by 0 bases, the J end by 7 bases, with 7 bases between.

This clonotype was counted many times. The chain employs TRBV7-9 and TRBJ2-7; D might be TRBD2 (7 bases). This CDR3 has 14 amino acids. The V gene lost 5 bases and the J gene lost 4 bases, with 15 bases spanning the gap. Germline loops: CDR1 SEHNR, CDR2 FQNEAQ (reference sequence). CDR3 sequence reads: CASSLTGTIYEQYF. In DNA, the CDR3 is TGTGCCAGCAGCCTTACAGGGACTATTTACGAGCAGTACTTC.

This clonotype has a count of ten or more. J is TRBJ1-5 and V is TRBV6-1; D not certain. V was pared by 5 bases and J by 5 bases, with 10 bases between. Germline CDR1 MNHNS, CDR2 SASEGT. This CDR3 has 13 residues. The CDR3: CASSFKGDQPQHF. The CDR3 DNA is TGTGCCAGCAGTTTCAAGGGAGATCAGCCCCAGCATTTT.

Here the CDR3 DNA reads TGTGCCAGCAGCTTGGGGGCGGGGGATACGCAGTATTTT. It yields the protein CASSLGAGDTQYF. The chain is built from TRBV7-2 and TRBJ2-3; either TRBD1 or TRBD2 may fit D (6 bases each). CDR3 length equals 13 residues. V dropped 3 bases and J dropped 6 bases, with 10 bases sitting between them. Germline V gene sequence: CDR1 SGHTA, CDR2 FQGNSA.

This clonotype occurred many times. The chain couples TRBV6-1 to TRBJ2-3; 9 bases line up with TRBD1. Germline V gives CDR1 MNHNS, CDR2 SASEGT. The CDR3 spans 23 residues. The V and J ends lost 6 bases and 0 bases, in that order; junction bases with no gene match: 28. In nucleotides, the CDR3 is TGTGCCAGCAGCCCGAGGGGGGGACAGGGCCAAAGGTGGGGACCTACTAGCACAGATACGCAGTATTTT. It yields the protein CASSPRGGQGQRWGPTSTDTQYF.